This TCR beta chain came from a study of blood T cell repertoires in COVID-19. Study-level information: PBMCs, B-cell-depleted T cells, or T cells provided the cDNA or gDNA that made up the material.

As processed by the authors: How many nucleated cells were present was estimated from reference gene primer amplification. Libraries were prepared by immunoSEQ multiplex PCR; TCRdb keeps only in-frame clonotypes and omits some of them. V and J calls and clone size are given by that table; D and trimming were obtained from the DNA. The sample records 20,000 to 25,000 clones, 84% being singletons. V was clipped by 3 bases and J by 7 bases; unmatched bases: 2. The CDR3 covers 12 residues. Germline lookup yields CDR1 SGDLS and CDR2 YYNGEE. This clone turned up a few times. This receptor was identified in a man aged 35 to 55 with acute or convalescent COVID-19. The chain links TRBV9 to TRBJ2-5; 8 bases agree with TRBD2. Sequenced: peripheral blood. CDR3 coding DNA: TGTGCCAGCAGCGAGGGACTAGGGACCCAGTACTTC. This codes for CASSEGLGTQYF. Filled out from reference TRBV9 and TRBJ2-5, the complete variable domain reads DSGVTQTPKHLITATGQRVTLRCSPRSGDLSVYWYQQSLDQGLQFLIQYYNGEERAKGNILERFSAQQFPDLHSELNLSSLELGDSALYFCASSEGLGTQYFGPGTRLLVL.